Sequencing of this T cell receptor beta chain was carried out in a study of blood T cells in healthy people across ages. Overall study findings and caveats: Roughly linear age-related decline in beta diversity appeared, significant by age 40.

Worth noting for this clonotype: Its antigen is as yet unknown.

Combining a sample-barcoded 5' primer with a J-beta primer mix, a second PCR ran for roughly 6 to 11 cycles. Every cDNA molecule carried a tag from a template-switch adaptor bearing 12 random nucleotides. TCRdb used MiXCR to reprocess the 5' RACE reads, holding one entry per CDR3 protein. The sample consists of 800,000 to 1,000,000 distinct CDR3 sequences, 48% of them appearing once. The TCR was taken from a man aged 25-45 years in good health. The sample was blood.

DNA of the CDR3: TGTGCTAGTGGTCAGGGACAGAGTCTGCGGGATGAGCAGTTCTTC. This gives the protein CASGQGQSLRDEQFF. The chain joins TRBV12-5 to TRBJ2-1, with TRBD1 matching over 7 bases. The V gene's germline CDR1 is LGHNT and CDR2 FRNRAP. V gave up 5 bases and J gave up 8 bases; unmatched junction bases: 12. This CDR3 is built from 15 residues.